The 14 T cell receptor delta chains below all came from one sample that was sequenced in a study of gammadelta T cells in human blood. TCRdb reprocessed the RT-PCR reads through CATT. The table includes about 650 delta-chain clones, approximately 10% detected once. The source material was Vgamma9Vdelta2 gamma-delta T cells from adult blood. The receptors stem from a human donor.

The chain has TRDV2 and TRDJ1; D remains ambiguous. Germline V gene sequence: CDR1 GEAIGNYY, CDR2 EKD. This CDR3 is built from 15 residues. The V gene lost 3 bases and the J gene lost 1 base, with 14 bases spanning the gap. Here the CDR3 DNA reads TGTGCCTGTGACTCCCTCGGTAAGTCCACCGATAAACTCATCTTT. Translating gives CACDSLGKSTDKLIF.

For this clone: TCRdb lists the protein of a much larger clone for this DNA, which differs at residue 11, so this is likely a read error; the protein given here is translated from the DNA itself. This chain uses TRDV2 with TRDJ1; D gene unclear. The V gene's germline CDR1 is GEAIGNYY and CDR2 EKD. This CDR3 spans 17 amino acids. Trimming shortened V by 4 bases and J by 0 bases, and 20 bases separated the two germline ends. CDR3 nucleotide sequence: TGTGCCTGTGATTCACTACTAACAAACCGGAACACCGATAAACTCATCTTT. Translation gives CACDSLLTNRNTDKLIF.

Note on this clone: This likely traces to a read error, being one base from a far larger clone. The same CDR3 can be traced to other DNA sequences in this sample. This chain uses TRDV2 with TRDJ3; 7 bases line up with TRDD3. Germline trimming cut 1 base from V and 0 bases from J; bases unmatched to any gene: 17. CDR1 and CDR2 (germline): GEAIGNYY, EKD. The CDR3 sequence is 22 residues long. The CDR3 bases are TGTGCCTGTGACACGACGGCTGGGCTGGGGGCTAGGAGCTCCTGGGACACCCGACAGATGTTTTTC. Translated: CACDTTAGLGARSSWDTRQMFF.

This clone is judged medium-sized. J is TRDJ3 and V is TRDV2; D remains unclear. V lost 0 bases and J 1 base, leaving 12 bases between the germline ends. The germline gives CDR1 GEAIGNYY, CDR2 EKD. CDR3 length equals 18 residues. The CDR3 protein is CACDTVAGRSWDTRQMFF. Written as DNA, the CDR3 is TGTGCCTGTGACACCGTGGCAGGCCGTTCCTGGGACACCCGACAGATGTTTTTC.

This clone is judged medium-sized. The chain uses TRDV2 and TRDJ1; TRDD3 matches at 11 bases. V lost 6 bases to trimming and J lost 1 base; unmatched junction nucleotides: 18. Germline V lookup: CDR1 GEAIGNYY, CDR2 EKD. The CDR3 is made up of 19 amino acids. The CDR3 region is CACHGLIPLGDRSTDKLIF. The CDR3 nucleotides are TGTGCCTGTCATGGCCTTATCCCACTGGGGGATAGAAGCACCGATAAACTCATCTTT.

This chain connects TRDV2 to TRDJ3; TRDD3 agrees at 9 bases. The germline CDR1 and CDR2 sequences are GEAIGNYY and EKD. The CDR3 has 21 residues. With V trimmed by 0 bases and J by 0 bases, 11 bases remained unmatched. The CDR3 DNA is TGTGCCTGTGACACCCAGGGACTGGGGATACGAAGCTCCTGGGACACCCGACAGATGTTTTTC. Its translation: CACDTQGLGIRSSWDTRQMFF.

This clone is labeled medium-sized. V is TRDV2 and J is TRDJ3; 13 nucleotides line up with TRDD3. CDR3 length equals 20 residues. CDR1 and CDR2 (germline): GEAIGNYY, EKD. Trimming removed 3 bases from V and 0 bases from J; junction bases left unmatched: 7. CDR3 sequence (DNA): TGTGCCTGTGACCCTTTACTGGGGGATACGTTCTCCTGGGACACCCGACAGATGTTTTTC. Protein: CACDPLLGDTFSWDTRQMFF.

This clone is termed medium-sized. V usage is TRDV2 and J usage is TRDJ1; 10 bases are a match to TRDD3. CDR1 is GEAIGNYY and CDR2 is EKD in the germline V gene. The length of the CDR3 is 15 residues. V shed 4 bases, J shed 4 bases, and the junction held 8 bases outside the gene matches. The CDR3 nucleotides are TGTGCCTGTGATGGGATGGGGGATACCATCGATAAACTCATCTTT. Translating it yields CACDGMGDTIDKLIF.

This clone is labeled as medium-sized. The rearrangement links TRDV2 to TRDJ1; 12 positions agree with TRDD3. The ends lost 3 bases at V and 0 bases at J; junction bases unmatched: 10. This CDR3 region has 18 residues. CDR1 is GEAIGNYY, CDR2 EKD, per germline. CDR3 bases: TGTGCCTGTGACGTACTGGGGGATACTCTAAGCTACACCGATAAACTCATCTTT. Protein sequence: CACDVLGDTLSYTDKLIF.

By proportion, this clone is large. The V and J genes are TRDV2 and TRDJ3; TRDD3 aligns across 10 bases. Germline CDR1 reads GEAIGNYY; CDR2 reads EKD. After removal of 3 bases from V and 0 bases from J, the junction contained 16 bases not matched to a gene. The CDR3 length is 22 residues. In nucleotides, the CDR3 is TGTGCCTGTGACCCAACCTCCTTACTGGGGGATCGGAGCTCCTGGGACACCCGACAGATGTTTTTC. Amino acids: CACDPTSLLGDRSSWDTRQMFF.

This clone qualifies as hyperexpanded. Additional DNA sequences in this sample encode the identical CDR3. The chain combines TRDV2 with TRDJ3; 9 bases map to TRDD3. V shed 0 bases, J shed 0 bases, and the junction held 17 bases outside the gene matches. Germline CDR1 is GEAIGNYY and CDR2 is EKD. CDR3 length equals 23 residues. CDR3 coding DNA: TGTGCCTGTGACACCGCTCACCGCCTGGGGGATTCGGTAAGCTCCTGGGACACCCGACAGATGTTTTTC. Translation gives CACDTAHRLGDSVSSWDTRQMFF.

This rearrangement joins TRDV2 to TRDJ3; 9 bases match TRDD3. Trimming at V came to 0 bases and at J to 0 bases, leaving 17 bases not matched to a gene. From germline, CDR1 is GEAIGNYY and CDR2 EKD. CDR3 length: 23 amino acids. CDR3 nucleotides: TGTGCCTGTGACACCGTCGTCGGACCTGGGGGATCACTAAGCTCCTGGGACACCCGACAGATGTTTTTC. The encoded protein is CACDTVVGPGGSLSSWDTRQMFF.

The sample holds a few counts of this clone. A far larger clone is just one base off, so this is likely a read error. Other DNA sequences in the sample encode the same CDR3. The V gene is TRDV2, the J gene TRDJ1, with 11 positions matching TRDD3. The CDR3 is 20 amino acids. CDR1 GEAIGNYY and CDR2 EKD come from the germline V gene. CDR3 amino acids: CACDTIPGMGDTTYTDKLIF. In nucleotides, the CDR3 is TGTGCTTGTGACACGATCCCGGGGATGGGGGATACGACCTACACCGATAAACTCATCTTT.

V gene TRDV2 combines with J gene TRDJ1; 13 nucleotides agree with TRDD3. This CDR3 is built from 18 residues. CDR1 GEAIGNYY and CDR2 EKD come from the germline V gene. V was clipped by 4 bases and J by 4 bases; unmatched bases: 14. The CDR3 coding sequence is TGTGCCTGTGAGGAGATACTACTGGGGGATACGCAGGGCGATAAACTCATCTTT. Encoded protein: CACEEILLGDTQGDKLIF.